This TCR beta chain was sequenced during a study of Ad26.COV2.S vaccination and SARS-CoV-2 variants. The wider study: Ad26.COV2.S, an intramuscular injection, was given once or twice 56 days apart.

On this clone itself: The antigen is not known.

Stated treatment: 15 to 20 received Ad26.COV2.S at low or high dose, single or two shots; about 5 received placebo; per-sample allocation not given. Samples came from day 63 after the first vaccine or placebo injection. It was an adult aged 18-55 years in Boston who was the donor. Germline-derived CDR1 and CDR2 are DFQATT and SNEGSKA (reference sequence). The V gene lost 3 bases and the J gene lost 3 bases, with 18 bases spanning the gap. The CDR3 runs 16 residues. Overall study findings and caveats: Vaccinated and placebo-treated recipients had similar non-spike TCR breadth.

Some clones are missing from TCRdb's copy, which holds only in-frame ones; the method was immunoSEQ multiplex PCR. The table has around 320,000 clones, more than 75% seen once. The material sequenced was peripheral blood, taken in a trial of Ad26.COV2.S vaccine versus placebo. This clonotype originated in a person between 18 and 60 years old who received the Ad26.COV2.S COVID-19 vaccine or a placebo. The J gene is TRBJ2-1, the V gene TRBV20-1; D perhaps matches TRBD2 (6 bases). CDR3 DNA sequence: TGCAGTGCTAGTGGGGACTCCCCCCTACTCTACAATGAGCAGTTCTTC. Its protein is CSASGDSPLLYNEQFF.